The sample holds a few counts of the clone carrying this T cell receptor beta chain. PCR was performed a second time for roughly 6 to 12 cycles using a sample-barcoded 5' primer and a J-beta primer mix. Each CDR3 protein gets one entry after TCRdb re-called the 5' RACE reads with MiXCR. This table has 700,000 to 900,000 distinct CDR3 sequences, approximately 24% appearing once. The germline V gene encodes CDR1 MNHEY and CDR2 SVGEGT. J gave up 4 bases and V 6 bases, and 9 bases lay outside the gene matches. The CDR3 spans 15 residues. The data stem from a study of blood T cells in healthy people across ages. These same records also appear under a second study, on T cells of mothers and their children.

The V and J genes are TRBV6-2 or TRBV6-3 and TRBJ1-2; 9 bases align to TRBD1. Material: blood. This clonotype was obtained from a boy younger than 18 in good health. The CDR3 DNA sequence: TGTGCCAGCAGCCCCCGGGACAGGGAACCCTATGGCTACACCTTC. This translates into CASSPRDREPYGYTF.